The rows below give T cell receptor beta chains drawn from one sample of a study of shared clonotypes between healthy human individuals. Data came from immunoSEQ multiplex PCR; TCRdb stores just in-frame clones and leaves some out. The sample includes about 1.1 million clones, about 84% of them seen just once. Sequencing used memory CD4+ T cells from PBMCs. These receptors were obtained from a man between 18 and 29 years old in good health. Some clones in this sample may be carry-over from other donors' samples. Each CDR3 is given with its conserved first and last residue. A D gene is named only where the DNA matches it firmly. Clone size appears in some rows only: once, few, many, or a class for an expanded clone.

V: TRBV4-3; D: NA; J: TRBJ1-4; size: NA; CDR3: CASSPARGTTNEKLFF; DNA: TGCGCCAGCAGCCCAGCCCGGGGCACAACTAATGAAAAACTGTTTTTT
V: TRBV28; D: NA; J: TRBJ2-7; size: few; CDR3: CASRPGDPSYEQYF; DNA: TGTGCCAGCAGACCCGGGGATCCCTCCTACGAGCAGTACTTC
V: TRBV7-3; D: NA; J: TRBJ2-5; size: NA; CDR3: CASSLSSSSGQETQYF; DNA: TGTGCCAGCAGCTTAAGTAGTAGCAGCGGACAAGAGACCCAGTACTTC
V: TRBV28; D: NA; J: TRBJ2-7; size: NA; CDR3: CASSFRAAKREQYF; DNA: TGTGCCAGCAGTTTCAGGGCGGCTAAAAGGGAGCAGTACTTC
V: TRBV11-3; D: TRBD2; J: TRBJ2-6; size: NA; CDR3: CASSPGGEGNVLTF; DNA: TGTGCCAGCAGCCCGGGGGGGGAAGGCAACGTCCTGACTTTC
V: TRBV9; D: NA; J: TRBJ1-2; size: once; CDR3: CASSVDTGSYGYTF; DNA: TGTGCCAGCAGCGTAGATACAGGGAGCTATGGCTACACCTTC
V: TRBV28; D: NA; J: TRBJ1-2; size: NA; CDR3: CASSLLDRNYGYTF; DNA: TGTGCCAGCAGTTTATTGGACCGCAACTATGGCTACACCTTC
V: TRBV5-1; D: NA; J: TRBJ1-2; size: NA; CDR3: CASSAGQSDGYTF; DNA: TGCGCCAGCAGCGCCGGACAGAGTGATGGCTACACCTTC
V: TRBV5-1; D: NA; J: TRBJ1-1; size: NA; CDR3: CASSLQAMNTEAFF; DNA: TGCGCCAGCAGCTTACAGGCGATGAACACTGAAGCTTTCTTT
V: TRBV28; D: NA; J: TRBJ1-1; size: once; CDR3: CASSSPMGTEAFF; DNA: TGTGCCAGCAGTTCCCCGATGGGCACTGAAGCTTTCTTT
V: TRBV4-1; D: TRBD1; J: TRBJ1-1; size: NA; CDR3: CASSQADRAYTEAFF; DNA: TGCGCCAGCAGCCAAGCGGACAGGGCTTACACTGAAGCTTTCTTT
V: TRBV28; D: TRBD1; J: TRBJ1-2; size: NA; CDR3: CASSLWGRQGVGNYGYTF; DNA: TGTGCCAGCAGTTTATGGGGAAGACAGGGGGTCGGCAACTATGGCTACACCTTC
V: TRBV11-2; D: NA; J: TRBJ1-1; size: NA; CDR3: CASSFRRQEAFF; DNA: TGTGCCAGCAGCTTTCGCCGGCAAGAAGCTTTCTTT
V: TRBV4-3; D: NA; J: TRBJ1-2; size: NA; CDR3: CASSQEGAATGGYTF; DNA: TGCGCCAGCAGCCAAGAGGGGGCCGCCACGGGAGGCTACACCTTC
V: TRBV18; D: TRBD1; J: TRBJ1-4; size: NA; CDR3: CASSSGQLTNEKLFF; DNA: TGTGCCAGCTCATCGGGACAGCTAACTAATGAAAAACTGTTTTTT
V: TRBV6-5; D: NA; J: TRBJ1-5; size: NA; CDR3: CASRPGPYRNQPQHF; DNA: TGTGCCAGCAGGCCCGGTCCGTACAGGAATCAACCCCAGCATTTT
V: TRBV4-1; D: TRBD1; J: TRBJ2-2; size: NA; CDR3: CATSLLGQGAGELFF; DNA: TGCGCCACCTCGCTACTGGGCCAGGGGGCCGGGGAGCTGTTTTTT
V: TRBV11-2; D: TRBD2; J: TRBJ2-5; size: NA; CDR3: CASSLTSGVMKTQYF; DNA: TGTGCCAGCAGCTTAACTAGCGGGGTCATGAAGACCCAGTACTTC
V: TRBV2; D: NA; J: TRBJ1-2; size: NA; CDR3: CASSEQGGNTNYGYTF; DNA: TGTGCCAGCAGTGAACAGGGTGGGAATACTAACTATGGCTACACCTTC
V: TRBV15; D: NA; J: TRBJ1-5; size: NA; CDR3: CATSRTPGLTAQHF; DNA: TGTGCCACCAGCAGAACACCGGGACTAACGGCCCAGCATTTT
V: TRBV4-1; D: NA; J: TRBJ1-2; size: few; CDR3: CASSQGPRDLGGYTF; DNA: TGCGCCAGCAGCCAAGGTCCGAGGGATCTAGGCGGCTACACCTTC
V: TRBV2; D: TRBD1; J: TRBJ2-7; size: NA; CDR3: CAGAGQGSGEQYF; DNA: TGTGCCGGGGCGGGACAGGGGTCGGGCGAGCAGTACTTC
V: TRBV11-2; D: NA; J: TRBJ1-4; size: NA; CDR3: CASSLVTSTRDEKLFF; DNA: TGTGCCAGCAGCTTAGTGACTTCAACTCGGGACGAAAAACTGTTTTTT
V: TRBV27; D: TRBD1; J: TRBJ2-1; size: NA; CDR3: CASSRTPRDRGGNEQFF; DNA: TGTGCCAGCAGTCGCACCCCTCGGGACAGGGGGGGTAATGAGCAGTTCTTC
V: TRBV28; D: TRBD2; J: TRBJ2-3; size: NA; CDR3: CASSLVGRILGDTQYF; DNA: TGTGCCAGCAGTTTAGTCGGGAGGATTTTAGGAGATACGCAGTATTTT
V: TRBV5-1; D: TRBD2; J: TRBJ2-7; size: NA; CDR3: CASSLLAGGPGEQYF; DNA: TGCGCCAGCAGCTTACTAGCGGGAGGGCCGGGAGAGCAGTACTTC
V: TRBV5-5; D: NA; J: TRBJ2-2; size: NA; CDR3: CASSPMVPGELFF; DNA: TGTGCCAGCAGCCCTATGGTCCCCGGGGAGCTGTTTTTT
V: TRBV5-4; D: NA; J: TRBJ2-2; size: NA; CDR3: CASSSSNTGELFF; DNA: TGTGCCAGCAGCTCCAGTAACACCGGGGAGCTGTTTTTT
V: TRBV6-6; D: NA; J: TRBJ1-1; size: NA; CDR3: CASSTVNTEAFF; DNA: TGTGCCAGCAGCACAGTGAACACTGAAGCTTTCTTT
V: TRBV7-9; D: NA; J: TRBJ1-1; size: few; CDR3: CASSLAVSLEAFF; DNA: TGTGCCAGCAGCTTAGCGGTCAGCCTCGAAGCTTTCTTT
V: TRBV5-1; D: TRBD1; J: TRBJ1-4; size: NA; CDR3: CASSLGGQANEKLFF; DNA: TGCGCCAGCAGCTTAGGGGGACAGGCTAATGAAAAACTGTTTTTT
V: TRBV5-1; D: NA; J: TRBJ2-1; size: NA; CDR3: CASNQRLTNEQFF; DNA: TGCGCCAGCAACCAGCGGCTGACGAATGAGCAGTTCTTC
V: TRBV7-6; D: NA; J: TRBJ1-1; size: NA; CDR3: CASSLGAHTEAFF; DNA: TGTGCCAGCAGCTTAGGGGCCCACACTGAAGCTTTCTTT